What follows describes a single T cell receptor (beta chain). As yet, its antigen is unknown. Between the trimmed V and J ends, which lost 2 bases and 7 bases, there was a span of 12 bases. Germline CDR1 is MNHNS and CDR2 is SASEGT. The CDR3 length is 13 residues. Assay: immunoSEQ multiplex PCR; the TCRdb copy retains only in-frame clones and omits some. This sample has roughly 2.5 million clones, with roughly nine tenths found just once. The data belong to a study of shared clonotypes between healthy human individuals. Notes on the study in general: Only blood was sampled, and tissue TCR repertoires likely differ from blood ones.

In the CD4+ fraction, cells were divided into CD45RA+ naive and CD45RA-negative memory subsets. This chain connects TRBV6-1 to TRBJ2-7; a possible D gene is TRBD1 (6 bases). Sequenced sample: naive CD4+ T cells sorted from blood. The subset is: CD45RA+ positively selected. The receptor was derived from a man younger than 35 in good health. CDR3 in amino acids: CASSEMGAREQYF. DNA for the CDR3: TGTGCCAGCAGTGAAATGGGGGCTCGGGAGCAGTACTTC.